The rows below give T cell receptor beta chains drawn from one sample of a study of lymphopenia after photon versus proton radiotherapy. Clones were sequenced by immunoSEQ multiplex PCR, and TCRdb holds only the in-frame ones, with some missing. The sample shows over 25,000 clones, approximately 90% of them seen only once. The source material was peripheral blood, sampled from a patient treated with proton-based radiotherapy. Source of these receptors: a woman aged 60-70 years with cholangiocarcinoma. Some clones in this sample may be carry-over from other donors' samples. Each CDR3 is given with its conserved first and last residue. The D gene is left open where the match is weak. Size is stated for part of the rows, as once, few or many counts, or as a class when the clone is expanded.

V gene	clone size	J gene	D gene	CDR3 DNA	CDR3 protein
TRBV27	-	TRBJ1-2	-	TGTGCCAGCAGTTCTGACAGCCATGCGACTTTTGGCTACACCTTC	CASSSDSHATFGYTF
TRBV29-1	-	TRBJ1-1	TRBD1	TGCAGCGTTGAAGTCGACAGGGCTACTGAAGCTTTCTTT	CSVEVDRATEAFF
TRBV7-3	-	TRBJ2-1	-	TGTGCCAGCAGCTTAACCACGGCGGGGGCCACGGGTGAGCAGTTCTTC	CASSLTTAGATGEQFF
TRBV2	-	TRBJ1-2	-	TGTGCCAGGGGCGGTTCAGGACACTATGGCTACACCTTC	CARGGSGHYGYTF
TRBV5-1	-	TRBJ2-4	TRBD1	TGCGCCAGCAGCAAACGACAGGGAGAGAACATTCAGTACTTC	CASSKRQGENIQYF
TRBV2	-	TRBJ1-1	-	TGTGCCAGCAGCTCACAGGGACGCAACACTGAAGCTTTCTTT	CASSSQGRNTEAFF
TRBV6-1	-	TRBJ1-1	-	TGTGCCAGCAGGGAGGGAGGGAACACTGAAGCTTTCTTT	CASREGGNTEAFF
TRBV18	-	TRBJ1-1	-	TGTGCCAGCTCACAAACCTTAAGGGATGTAGAAGCTTTCTTT	CASSQTLRDVEAFF
TRBV5-1	-	TRBJ2-2	-	TGCGCCAGCAGCTTGGAGGCGAACACCGGGGAGCTGTTTTTT	CASSLEANTGELFF
TRBV5-6	-	TRBJ1-5	-	TGTGCCAGCAGCTCAGTCAGCAATCAGCCCCAGCATTTT	CASSSVSNQPQHF
TRBV2	once	TRBJ1-5	-	TGTGCCAGCAGTGCGACGACAGAGTACCAGCCCCAGCATTTT	CASSATTEYQPQHF
TRBV19	-	TRBJ2-7	TRBD1	TGTGCCAGTAGTAACGAAAGGGACAGGGGTTACGAGCAGTACTTC	CASSNERDRGYEQYF
TRBV6-5	few	TRBJ2-7	-	TGTGCCAGCAGTTACTCGGGAGGGGGCCACTACGAGCAGTACTTC	CASSYSGGGHYEQYF
TRBV9	few	TRBJ1-3	-	TGTGCCAGCAGCGTAGGGGTGGGAAACACCATATATTTT	CASSVGVGNTIYF
TRBV2	-	TRBJ1-5	-	TGTGCCAGCAGTGGTCGGAGGATTAATCAGCCCCAGCATTTT	CASSGRRINQPQHF
TRBV10-2	-	TRBJ1-5	-	TGCGCCAGCAGTGAGGTTGGAGGCAATCAGCCCCAGCATTTT	CASSEVGGNQPQHF
TRBV27	-	TRBJ2-1	-	TGTGCCAGCACCCCCAGCAGGCGTTTATCCTACAATGAGCAGTTCTTC	CASTPSRRLSYNEQFF
TRBV10-3	-	TRBJ2-7	TRBD1	TGTGCCATCGGACAGGTATCCTACGAGCAGTACTTC	CAIGQVSYEQYF
TRBV2	-	TRBJ2-4	-	TGTGCCAGCGTTAGCGATGCCAAAAACATTCAGTACTTC	CASVSDAKNIQYF
TRBV15	-	TRBJ1-2	TRBD1	TGTGCCACCAGCCGAGGGGACAGTGGGAACTATGGCTACACCTTC	CATSRGDSGNYGYTF
TRBV7-2	-	TRBJ2-4	-	TGTGCCAGCAGCTTGGGGGGATTCGTCGGGAACATTCAGTACTTC	CASSLGGFVGNIQYF
TRBV4-1	-	TRBJ2-7	-	TGCGCCAGCAGCCAAGTTTACGCGGCCGTCGGGCAGTACTTC	CASSQVYAAVGQYF
TRBV12-5	-	TRBJ2-3	-	TGTGCTAGTGGTTTGGTAACGGATACGCAGTATTTT	CASGLVTDTQYF
TRBV2	-	TRBJ1-2	-	TGTGCCAGCAGTGGCAGGAAAGAGAGCGGCTACACCTTC	CASSGRKESGYTF
TRBV2	-	TRBJ2-5	TRBD2	TGTGCCAGCGTTGGGACTAGCGGGATCCAGTACTTC	CASVGTSGIQYF
TRBV5-1	-	TRBJ2-1	TRBD2	TGCGCCAGCAGCCCGGGACTAGCGGACTACAATGAGCAGTTCTTC	CASSPGLADYNEQFF
TRBV11-2	-	TRBJ1-5	-	TGTGCCAGCAGCTTAGAGAGAGGGAGAAATCAGCCCCAGCATTTT	CASSLERGRNQPQHF
TRBV6-1	-	TRBJ1-3	-	TGTGCCAGCAGTGAACAGGAAGACTCTGGAAACACCATATATTTT	CASSEQEDSGNTIYF
TRBV5-8	-	TRBJ1-3	-	TGTGCCAGCAGCTGGAGGACTCTTGGAAACACCATATATTTT	CASSWRTLGNTIYF
TRBV27	once	TRBJ1-5	-	TGTGCCAGCAGTTTCGCGACAGGTTCAGAGCCCCAGCATTTT	CASSFATGSEPQHF
TRBV11-2	-	TRBJ2-7	TRBD2	TGTGCCAGCAGCTCGCTACTAGCGGGGGTCGGTGAGCAGTACTTC	CASSSLLAGVGEQYF
TRBV2	few	TRBJ2-1	TRBD1	TGTGCCAGCAGGACAGGGTCCTACAATGAGCAGTTCTTC	CASRTGSYNEQFF
TRBV5-1	-	TRBJ2-1	-	TGCGCCAGCAGCTTGGTGGTCGGGGCAAACAATGAGCAGTTCTTC	CASSLVVGANNEQFF
TRBV2	once	TRBJ2-1	-	TGTGCCAGCAGTGATGGGGGAACTTACTACAATGAGCAGTTCTTC	CASSDGGTYYNEQFF
TRBV30	once	TRBJ1-4	-	TGTGCCTGGAGGGGGGACACAGGAAATGAAAAACTGTTTTTT	CAWRGDTGNEKLFF
TRBV7-2	once	TRBJ2-3	-	TGTGCCAGCAGCTTAATGGCGGAAGGCACAGATACGCAGTATTTT	CASSLMAEGTDTQYF
TRBV10-3	-	TRBJ2-3	-	TGTGCCACAGCCACAGGGACCACAGATACGCAGTATTTT	CATATGTTDTQYF
TRBV10-3	-	TRBJ1-4	TRBD1	TGTGCCATCAGTGGCACACAGGGGGTCGGCGAAAAACTGTTTTTT	CAISGTQGVGEKLFF
TRBV5-1	-	TRBJ1-1	TRBD1	TGCGCCAGCAGCTTCTTACAGGGGGGCGCCCTTGAAGCTTTCTTT	CASSFLQGGALEAFF
TRBV6-5	-	TRBJ1-1	-	TGTGCCAGCAGTTATAATGGGCAGAACACTGAAGCTTTCTTT	CASSYNGQNTEAFF
TRBV9	-	TRBJ2-2	TRBD2	TGTGCCAGCAGCGTATCGACTAGCGGGAACACCGGGGAGCTGTTTTTT	CASSVSTSGNTGELFF
TRBV7-9	-	TRBJ1-4	-	TGTGCCAGCAGCTTTGAAGGTAGAGCTAATGAAAAACTGTTTTTT	CASSFEGRANEKLFF
TRBV4-2	once	TRBJ1-5	-	TGTGCCAGCAGCCTAGAGCCCCAGAGTAATCAGCCCCAGCATTTT	CASSLEPQSNQPQHF
TRBV7-6	once	TRBJ2-6	-	TGTGCCAGCAGCCTCAGGGGTTATGGGGCCAACGTCCTGACTTTC	CASSLRGYGANVLTF
TRBV9	-	TRBJ2-3	-	TGTGCCAGCAGCGTAGGGCCTAGTCCAGGCACAGATACGCAGTATTTT	CASSVGPSPGTDTQYF
TRBV5-1	-	TRBJ2-1	-	TGCGCCAGCAGCTTGCTAGATGGTGAGCAGTTCTTC	CASSLLDGEQFF
TRBV10-2	-	TRBJ1-2	TRBD1	TGCGCCACCAGGGGGACCGACACTAACTATGGCTACACCTTC	CATRGTDTNYGYTF
TRBV9	once	TRBJ2-1	-	TGTGCCAGCAGCGGGAGTGAGATAGTAGGCAGCGAGCAGTTCTTC	CASSGSEIVGSEQFF